Each of the 20 T cell receptor beta chains below was sequenced from the same sample in a study of cytomegalovirus exposure and HLA in healthy donors. Primers for the PCR totalled 60 Vbeta and 13 Jbeta. The assay was immunoSEQ multiplex PCR, and TCRdb's table has in-frame clones only and misses some. The sample lists 90,000 to 140,000 clones; around 73% were seen once. Sequences were obtained from PBMCs. The receptors derive from a man aged 25 to 40 in good health and CMV-seronegative.

Concerning this clone: Mismatch with germline at one junction end may stem from a read error. The chain has TRBV5-6 and TRBJ2-2; TRBD2 matches 12 bases. Germline-derived CDR1 and CDR2 are SGHDT and YYEEEE. This CDR3 comprises 16 residues. The CDR3, as DNA: TGTGCCAGCAGCTACCGGACTAGCGGGAACGCCGGGGAGCTGTTTTTT. Its translation: CASSYRTSGNAGELFF.

V and J are TRBV6-5 and TRBJ2-5; TRBD2 is a possible D gene (6 bases). The length of the CDR3 is 13 residues. Germline CDR1 reads MNHEY; CDR2 reads SVGAGI. The V end lost 6 bases, the J end lost 7 bases, and 15 bases lay between the germline ends. CDR3 coding DNA: TGTGCCAGCAGGTCCGGGAGTTACGGGACCCAGTACTTC. This codes for CASRSGSYGTQYF.

V and J are TRBV6-5 and TRBJ2-2, with TRBD1 as a possible D gene (5 bases). Germline V gene lookup returns CDR1 MNHEY and CDR2 SVGAGI. The CDR3 is 15 residues long. V was trimmed by 4 bases and J by 1 base, leaving 10 bases between them. The CDR3 DNA is TGTGCCAGCAGTTCGCCAGGACAGAACACCGGGGAGCTGTTTTTT. Its protein is CASSSPGQNTGELFF.

J is TRBJ2-5 and V is TRBV5-1, with TRBD2 identical over 7 bases. Germline CDR1 reads SGHRS; CDR2 reads YFSETQ. The CDR3 sequence is 14 residues long. V lost 3 bases, J lost 1 base, and 3 bases stayed unmatched. This chain's CDR3 is CASSSGGGQETQYF. CDR3 DNA: TGCGCCAGCAGCTCGGGCGGGGGCCAAGAGACCCAGTACTTC.

V gene TRBV7-2 combines with J gene TRBJ1-6; TRBD1 might be the D (5 bases). CDR3 length: 13 amino acids. V was cut by 0 bases and J by 13 bases, with 10 bases left in between. CDR1 SGHTA and CDR2 FQGNSA come from the germline V gene. The CDR3: CASSLAVGPPLHF. The CDR3 DNA sequence: TGTGCCAGCAGCTTAGCCGTGGGGCCTCCCCTCCACTTT.

This clone was recorded once. DNA of the CDR3: TGTGCCAGCAGCGGCGGGCTTGGACCAGATACGCAGTATTTT. Translation: CASSGGLGPDTQYF. V is TRBV5-4 and J is TRBJ2-3; maybe TRBD2 (5 bases). Trimming shortened V by 4 bases and J by 4 bases, and 13 bases separated the two germline ends. The CDR3 runs 14 residues. Germline values: CDR1 SGHNT, CDR2 YYREEE (reference sequence).

The V gene is TRBV7-2, the J gene TRBJ2-5; 9 bases map to TRBD2. CDR1 and CDR2 (germline): SGHTA, FQGNSA. This CDR3 spans 18 amino acids. Trimming cost V 1 base and J 5 bases; bases outside gene matches: 14. CDR3 sequence reads: CASSLGRQAGGTWETQYF. The CDR3 DNA is TGTGCCAGCAGCTTAGGGCGGCAGGCGGGGGGGACTTGGGAGACCCAGTACTTC.

The gene calls are TRBV9 and TRBJ2-1; 7 bases align to TRBD1. Germline V CDR1 and CDR2: SGDLS, YYNGEE. Trimming at V came to 2 bases and at J to 4 bases, leaving 3 bases not matched to a gene. The CDR3 is made up of 14 amino acids. The CDR3 sequence: CASSVWDSYNEQFF. The CDR3 coding sequence is TGTGCCAGCAGCGTTTGGGACAGTTACAATGAGCAGTTCTTC.

This clone was found a few times. The chain uses TRBV7-9 and TRBJ2-1; possibly TRBD2 for D (6 bases). Trimming removed 8 bases from V and 7 bases from J, with 18 bases in between. Germline V gives CDR1 SEHNR, CDR2 FQNEAQ (reference sequence). The CDR3 totals 14 residues. CDR3 coding DNA: TGTGCCAGCTCCATGCGGGGTACGGAAAATGAGCAGTTCTTC. This translates into CASSMRGTENEQFF.

A few counts support this clone. This chain connects TRBV27 to TRBJ2-1; tentative D call: TRBD2 (5 bases). The CDR3 runs 15 residues. Trimming removed 6 bases at V and 0 bases at J, with 12 bases between. The germline CDR1 and CDR2 sequences are MNHEY and SMNVEV (reference sequence). The CDR3 DNA is TGTGCCAGCAGGACCCGGGATCTCTCCTACAATGAGCAGTTCTTC. Residues: CASRTRDLSYNEQFF.

The rearrangement links TRBV7-9 to TRBJ2-7; D may be TRBD2 (6 bases). Trimming took off 5 bases at V and 6 bases at J, with 20 bases between the two ends. CDR3 size: 15 residues. CDR1 is SEHNR, CDR2 FQNEAQ, per germline (reference sequence). DNA of the CDR3: TGTGCCAGCAGCCAAAACTCGGGAGCCTCAAGCGAGCAGTACTTC. Encoded protein: CASSQNSGASSEQYF.

This chain connects TRBV2 to TRBJ2-3; perhaps TRBD2 as D (5 bases). V was shortened by 3 bases and J by 4 bases, with 11 bases between the two germline ends. This CDR3 spans 14 amino acids. Germline loops: CDR1 SNHLY, CDR2 FYNNEI. CDR3 DNA sequence: TGTGCCAGCAGTGACCCGGGAAACGCAGATACGCAGTATTTT. Translating it yields CASSDPGNADTQYF. The full variable domain, rest sourced from reference TRBV2 and TRBJ2-3, is EPEVTQTPSHQVTQMGQEVILRCVPISNHLYFYWYRQILGQKVEFLVSFYNNEISEKSEIFDDQFSVERPDGSNFTLKIRSTKLEDSAMYFCASSDPGNADTQYFGPGTRLTVL.

The V and J genes are TRBV6-7 and TRBJ1-4, with TRBD1 matching 7 bases. TRBV6-7 is known as an ORF, though its function is uncertain. J lost 7 bases, V lost 6 bases, and 20 bases had no gene match. The CDR3 has 18 residues. The CDR3 DNA sequence: TGTGCCAGCAGATATAGTCCCGGGACAGTGTCCGTCGGTGAAAAACTGTTTTTT. It specifies CASRYSPGTVSVGEKLFF.

Points on this clone: Other DNA sequences in the sample encode the same CDR3. The gene calls are TRBV6-5 and TRBJ1-1; TRBD1 aligns across 10 bases. The CDR3 is made up of 16 amino acids. With V trimmed by 2 bases and J by 3 bases, 6 bases remained unmatched. The germline gives CDR1 MNHEY, CDR2 SVGAGI. CDR3 sequence (DNA): TGTGCCAGCAGTTACGTGGGGACAGGGGTTCACACTGAAGCTTTCTTT. Its protein product is CASSYVGTGVHTEAFF.

V gene TRBV6-5 combines with J gene TRBJ1-2; D gene unclear. This CDR3 contains 14 residues. The germline V gene encodes CDR1 MNHEY and CDR2 SVGAGI. With 8 bases removed from V and 0 bases from J, the gap between germline ends came to 13 bases. The CDR3 spells CASANGGSNYGYTF. The CDR3 DNA reads TGTGCCAGCGCAAATGGAGGGTCTAACTATGGCTACACCTTC.

The rearrangement joins TRBV28 to TRBJ2-1, with TRBD2 matching over 12 bases. The CDR3 has 19 residues. The junction had 12 bases not matched to a gene; V was cut back by 2 bases and J by 4 bases. The germline V gene has CDR1 MDHEN and CDR2 SYDVKM. The CDR3: CASSLASGRVPLTYNEQFF. The CDR3 nucleotides are TGTGCCAGCAGTTTAGCTAGCGGGAGGGTCCCCCTCACTTACAATGAGCAGTTCTTC. Filled out from reference TRBV28 and TRBJ2-1, the complete variable domain reads DVKVTQSSRYLVKRTGEKVFLECVQDMDHENMFWYRQDPGLGLRLIYFSYDVKMKEKGDIPEGYSVSREKKERFSLILESASTNQTSMYLCASSLASGRVPLTYNEQFFGPGTRLTVL.

Remarks on this clone: An end of the junction differs from the germline gene, which may be a read error. The CDR3 sequence: CASSPGLAGGPTMSDF. The CDR3 region has the DNA TGTGCCAGCAGCCCGGGACTAGCGGGAGGGCCGACGATGTCTGACTTC. V and J are TRBV28 and TRBJ2-7, with TRBD2 identical over 16 bases. There are 16 residues in the CDR3. Per the germline V gene, CDR1 is MDHEN and CDR2 is SYDVKM.

V gene TRBV25-1 combines with J gene TRBJ2-1, with 8 bases identical to TRBD1. Germline V gene data show CDR1 as MGHDK and CDR2 as SYGVNS. J gave up 8 bases and V 6 bases, and 6 bases lay outside the gene matches. The CDR3 is made up of 13 amino acids. This CDR3 is CASSTQGAYEQFF. The CDR3 coding sequence is TGTGCCAGCAGCACCCAGGGGGCGTATGAGCAGTTCTTC.

This chain joins TRBV29-1 and TRBJ2-7; TRBD1 aligns across 7 bases. V shed 1 base, J shed 2 bases, and the junction held 2 bases outside the gene matches. The CDR3 contains 13 residues. Per the germline V gene, CDR1 is SQVTM and CDR2 is ANQGSEA. The CDR3 nucleotides are TGCAGCGTTGAAGTCACAGGGGCCTACGAGCAGTACTTC. Protein: CSVEVTGAYEQYF.

This clone was recorded once. The V gene is TRBV28, the J gene TRBJ1-3; D uncertain. CDR3 length: 16 amino acids. V lost 5 bases and J lost 0, with 14 bases in between. Looked up from germline, CDR1 is MDHEN and CDR2 is SYDVKM. The CDR3 region is CASSEIDMTSGNTIYF. In DNA form, the CDR3 reads TGTGCCAGCAGTGAAATAGACATGACCTCTGGAAACACCATATATTTT.